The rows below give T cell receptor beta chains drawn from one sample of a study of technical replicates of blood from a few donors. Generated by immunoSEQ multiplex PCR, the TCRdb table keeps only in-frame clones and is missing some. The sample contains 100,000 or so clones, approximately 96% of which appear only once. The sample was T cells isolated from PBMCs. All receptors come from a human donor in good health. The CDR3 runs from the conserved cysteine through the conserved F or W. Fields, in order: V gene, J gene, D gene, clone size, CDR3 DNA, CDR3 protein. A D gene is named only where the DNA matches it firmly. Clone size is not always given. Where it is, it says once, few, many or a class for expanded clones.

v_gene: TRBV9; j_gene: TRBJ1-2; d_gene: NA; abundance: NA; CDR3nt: TGTGCCAGCAGCGATAACAGGGAATATGGCTACACCTTC; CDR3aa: CASSDNREYGYTF
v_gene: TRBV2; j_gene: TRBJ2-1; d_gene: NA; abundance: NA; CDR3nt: TGTGCCACCCGGCCGGAGAGCTCCTACAATGAGCAGTTCTTC; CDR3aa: CATRPESSYNEQFF
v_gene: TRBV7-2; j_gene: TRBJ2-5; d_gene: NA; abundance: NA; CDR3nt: TGTGCCAGCAGCTTAGTGCAAAGCTTTGAGACCCAGTACTTC; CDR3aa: CASSLVQSFETQYF
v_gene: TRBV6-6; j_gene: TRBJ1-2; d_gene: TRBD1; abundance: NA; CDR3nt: TGTGCCAGCAGTAAAGACAGGGGATCTGACTATGGCTACACCTTC; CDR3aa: CASSKDRGSDYGYTF
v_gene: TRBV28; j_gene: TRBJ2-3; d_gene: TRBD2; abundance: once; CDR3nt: TGTGCCAGCAGTTTATTTCTCGGGGGACTAGCGGGGGGCACAGATACGCAGTATTTT; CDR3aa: CASSLFLGGLAGGTDTQYF
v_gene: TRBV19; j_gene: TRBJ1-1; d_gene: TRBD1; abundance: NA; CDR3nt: TGTGCCAGTAGTCTGGACAGGGTAGGTACTGAAGCTTTCTTT; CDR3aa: CASSLDRVGTEAFF
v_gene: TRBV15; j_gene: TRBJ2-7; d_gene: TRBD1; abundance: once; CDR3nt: TGTGCCACCAGCCCGCGACAGGGGTCCTACGAGCAGTACTTC; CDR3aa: CATSPRQGSYEQYF
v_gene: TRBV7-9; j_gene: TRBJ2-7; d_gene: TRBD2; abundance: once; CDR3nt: TGTGCCAGCAGCGGAGGACTAGCGGCCTTATACGAGCAGTACTTC; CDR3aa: CASSGGLAALYEQYF
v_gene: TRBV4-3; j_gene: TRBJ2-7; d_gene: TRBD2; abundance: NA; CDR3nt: TGCGCCAGCAGCCAAGGACTAGCGGGAGCTTACGAGCAGTACTTC; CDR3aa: CASSQGLAGAYEQYF
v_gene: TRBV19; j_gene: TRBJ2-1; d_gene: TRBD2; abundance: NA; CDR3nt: TGTGCCAGTAGGGTCGGCGGGAGGGCCTACAATGAGCAGTTCTTC; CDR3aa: CASRVGGRAYNEQFF
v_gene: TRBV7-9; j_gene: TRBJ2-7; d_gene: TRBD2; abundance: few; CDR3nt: TGTGCCAGCAGCTTAGGGGGAAGCGGGAGGCTCTCCTACGAGCAGTACTTC; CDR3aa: CASSLGGSGRLSYEQYF
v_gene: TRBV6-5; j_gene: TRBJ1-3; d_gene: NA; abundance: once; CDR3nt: TGTGCCAGCTCCCCTACTGGAAACACCATATATTTT; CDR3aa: CASSPTGNTIYF
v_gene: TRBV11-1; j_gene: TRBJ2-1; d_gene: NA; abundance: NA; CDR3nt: TGTGCCAGCAGCTTTTTGGCGGGGAGCTCCTACAATGAGCAGTTCTTC; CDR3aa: CASSFLAGSSYNEQFF
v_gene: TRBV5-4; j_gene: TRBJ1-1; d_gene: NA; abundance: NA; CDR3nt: TGTGCCAGCAGCTTGGCAAGGAGAAGCATGAACACTGAAGCTTTCTTT; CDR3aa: CASSLARRSMNTEAFF
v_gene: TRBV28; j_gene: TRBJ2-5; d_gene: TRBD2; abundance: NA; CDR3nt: TGTGCCAGCAGTTTTCTCGCTAGCGGCATGAAAGCGGAGACCCAGTACTTC; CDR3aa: CASSFLASGMKAETQYF
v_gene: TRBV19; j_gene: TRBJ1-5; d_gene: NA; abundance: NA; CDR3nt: TGTGCCAGTAAGCAGTTCCGGGGGGCTAGGGTCAATCAGCCCCAGCATTTT; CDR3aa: CASKQFRGARVNQPQHF
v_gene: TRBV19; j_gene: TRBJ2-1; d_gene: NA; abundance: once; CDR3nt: TGTGCCAGTAGTATTGGTCGTCTTGGTGTTCGGGGGATCAATGAGCAGTTCTTC; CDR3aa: CASSIGRLGVRGINEQFF
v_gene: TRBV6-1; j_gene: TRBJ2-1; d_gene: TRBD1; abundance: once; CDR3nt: TGTGCCAGCGGACAGGGCTCCTACAATGAGCAGTTCTTC; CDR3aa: CASGQGSYNEQFF